This paragraph covers one T cell receptor (beta chain) sequence. Its antigen is as yet unknown. This sample is drawn from a study of shared clonotypes between healthy human individuals. The CDR3 contains 14 residues. The germline V and J ends were trimmed by 5 bases and 1 base, with 12 bases remaining between them. CDR1 is LNHDA, CDR2 SQIVND, per germline (reference sequence). Study-level findings and limits: Among several donors, roughly 5% of naive CD4 clonotypes were found in common. Sorted-subset sequencing was shown by rarefaction to be incomplete despite large depth.

Deep was the level at which the assay was run. An even split of each subset's genomic DNA across several immunoSEQ plates was performed. Profiling relied on immunoSEQ multiplex PCR, and the TCRdb table lists in-frame clones only, not all of them. The table has millions of clones, just over 90% seen once. The specimen was naive CD4+ T cells from PBMCs. Sample subset: CD45RA+ positively selected. The chain combines TRBV19 with TRBJ2-7, with D possibly being TRBD2 (5 bases). The receptor comes from a man between 18 and 29 years old in good health. Some clones in this sample may be carry-over from other donors' samples. This CDR3 is CASSVRTLSYEQYF. The CDR3 nucleotides are TGTGCCAGTAGTGTTCGGACTCTTTCCTACGAGCAGTACTTC.